Shown below are 4 T cell receptor beta chains from a single sample sequenced in a study of blood T cell repertoires in COVID-19 (dated by TCRdb to 2018 to 2021). The library relied on the immunoSEQ multiplex PCR assay. The table comes from immuneACCESS by way of TCRdb, which keeps in-frame sequences with V and J called. Part of the clones is missing from these tables; in studies checked, under half for an unresolved V gene and the rest for unknown reasons. Here the sample has about 170,000 clones; roughly 86% occur a single time. Around 7.6% of the sample is held by the ten biggest clonotypes. Sequencing was done on a sample of peripheral blood. The receptors derive from a man aged 40-49 years who had recovered from COVID-19.

J is TRBJ2-5 and V is TRBV27; TRBD1 matches at 8 bases. Trimming at V came to 8 bases and at J to 5 bases, leaving 4 bases not matched to a gene. The CDR3 has 12 residues. Germline assignment: CDR1 MNHEY and CDR2 SMNVEV (reference sequence). The CDR3 is CASVGQGETQYF. In DNA form, the CDR3 reads TGTGCCAGCGTCGGACAGGGTGAGACCCAGTACTTC.

Here the CDR3 reads CASSLGWAQHF. DNA for the CDR3: TGTGCCAGCAGTTTGGGCTGGGCCCAGCATTTT. The V call is TRBV12-3 or TRBV12-4, the J call TRBJ1-5; no reliable D call. Trimming cost V 3 bases and J 11 bases, with 8 bases left between them. The length of the CDR3 is 11 residues.

This chain links TRBV7-9 with TRBJ1-5; 7 bases agree with TRBD1. Germline V lookup: CDR1 SEHNR, CDR2 FQNEAQ (reference sequence). V lost 5 bases, J lost 2 bases, and 0 bases stayed unmatched. The CDR3 loop spans 13 amino acids. This CDR3 reads CASSDRGNQPQHF. The CDR3 bases are TGTGCCAGCAGCGACAGGGGCAATCAGCCCCAGCATTTT.

The V and J genes are TRBV5-4 and TRBJ2-3; D uncertain. Germline V CDR1 and CDR2: SGHNT, YYREEE (reference sequence). The CDR3 is made up of 15 amino acids. Trimming pared 1 base from V and 1 base from J, leaving 10 bases between. CDR3 amino acids: CASSLRVGGTDTQYF. In DNA form, the CDR3 reads TGTGCCAGCAGCTTGCGGGTAGGAGGCACAGATACGCAGTATTTT.